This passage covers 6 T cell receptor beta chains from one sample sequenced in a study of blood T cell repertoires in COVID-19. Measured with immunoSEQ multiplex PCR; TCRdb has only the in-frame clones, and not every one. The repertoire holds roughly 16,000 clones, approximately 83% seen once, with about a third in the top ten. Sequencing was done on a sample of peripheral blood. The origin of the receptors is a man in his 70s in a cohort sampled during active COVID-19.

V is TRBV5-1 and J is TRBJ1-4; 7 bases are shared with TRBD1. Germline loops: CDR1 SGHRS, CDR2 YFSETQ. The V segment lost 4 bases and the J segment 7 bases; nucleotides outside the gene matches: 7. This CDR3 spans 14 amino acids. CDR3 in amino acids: CASSPGTDPEKLFF. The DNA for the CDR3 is TGCGCCAGCAGCCCTGGGACAGATCCTGAAAAACTGTTTTTT.

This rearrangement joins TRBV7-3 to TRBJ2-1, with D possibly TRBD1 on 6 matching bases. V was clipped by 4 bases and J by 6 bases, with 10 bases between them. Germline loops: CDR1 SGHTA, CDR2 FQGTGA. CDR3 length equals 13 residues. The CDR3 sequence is CASSSRGPNEQFF. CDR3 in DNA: TGTGCCAGCAGCTCCAGGGGTCCCAATGAGCAGTTCTTC. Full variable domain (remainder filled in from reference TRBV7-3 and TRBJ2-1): GAGVSQTPSNKVTEKGKYVELRCDPISGHTALYWYRQSLGQGPEFLIYFQGTGAADDSGLPNDRFFAVRPEGSVSTLKIQRTERGDSAVYLCASSSRGPNEQFFGPGTRLTVL.

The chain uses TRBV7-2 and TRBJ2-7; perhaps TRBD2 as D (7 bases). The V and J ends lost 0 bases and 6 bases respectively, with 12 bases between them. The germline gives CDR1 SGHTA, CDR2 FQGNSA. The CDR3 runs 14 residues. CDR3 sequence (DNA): TGTGCCAGCAGCTTAGCGCGGGGGCCGGGCGAGCAGTACTTC. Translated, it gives CASSLARGPGEQYF.

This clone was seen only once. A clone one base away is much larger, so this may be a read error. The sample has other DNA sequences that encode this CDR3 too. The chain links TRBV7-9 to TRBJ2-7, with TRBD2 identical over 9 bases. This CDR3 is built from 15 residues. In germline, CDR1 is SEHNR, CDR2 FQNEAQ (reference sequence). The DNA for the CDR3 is TGCGCCAGCAGCTTGGCGGGGGGGGTAACCTACGAGCAGTACTTC. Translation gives CASSLAGGVTYEQYF.

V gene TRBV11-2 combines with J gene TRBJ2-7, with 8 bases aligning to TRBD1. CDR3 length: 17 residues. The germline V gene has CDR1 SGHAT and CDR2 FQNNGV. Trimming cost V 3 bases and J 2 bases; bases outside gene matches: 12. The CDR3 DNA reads TGTGCCAGCAGCTTGAACTGGGACAGGCCACCGCCCTACGAGCAGTACTTC. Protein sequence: CASSLNWDRPPPYEQYF.

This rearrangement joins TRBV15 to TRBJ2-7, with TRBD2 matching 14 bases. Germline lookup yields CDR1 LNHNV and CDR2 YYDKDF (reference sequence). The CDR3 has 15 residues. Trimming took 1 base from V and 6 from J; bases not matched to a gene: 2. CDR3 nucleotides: TGTGCCACCAGCAGAGTAGGACTAGCGGGAGGCGAGCAGTACTTC. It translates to CATSRVGLAGGEQYF.